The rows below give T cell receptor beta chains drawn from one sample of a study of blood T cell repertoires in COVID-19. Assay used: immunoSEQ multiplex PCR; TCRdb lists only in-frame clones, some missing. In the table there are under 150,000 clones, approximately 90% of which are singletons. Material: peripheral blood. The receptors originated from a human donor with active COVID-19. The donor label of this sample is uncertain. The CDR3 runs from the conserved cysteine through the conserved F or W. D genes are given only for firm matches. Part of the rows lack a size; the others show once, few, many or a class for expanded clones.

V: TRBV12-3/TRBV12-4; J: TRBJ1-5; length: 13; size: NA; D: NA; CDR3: CASSFAGNQPQHF; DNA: TGTGCCAGCAGTTTTGCCGGGAATCAGCCCCAGCATTTT
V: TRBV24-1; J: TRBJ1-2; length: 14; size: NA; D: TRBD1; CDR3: CATSDGQGKGGYTF; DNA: TGTGCCACCAGTGATGGACAGGGTAAGGGTGGCTACACCTTC
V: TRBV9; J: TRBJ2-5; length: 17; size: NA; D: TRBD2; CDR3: CASSVAERGGKQETQYF; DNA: TGTGCCAGCAGCGTAGCCGAGCGGGGGGGAAAACAAGAGACCCAGTACTTC
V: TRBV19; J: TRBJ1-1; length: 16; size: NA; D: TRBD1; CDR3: CASSIDTRTGGGEAFF; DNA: TGTGCCAGTAGTATAGATACAAGGACAGGGGGCGGTGAAGCTTTCTTT
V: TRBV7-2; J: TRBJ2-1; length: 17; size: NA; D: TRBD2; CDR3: CASSLVLAGGLRDEQFF; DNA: TGTGCCAGCAGCTTAGTCCTAGCGGGGGGGCTTCGGGATGAGCAGTTCTTC
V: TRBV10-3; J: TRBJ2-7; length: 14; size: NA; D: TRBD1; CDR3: CAISEGQGAYEQYF; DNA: TGTGCCATCAGTGAGGGACAGGGCGCCTACGAGCAGTACTTC
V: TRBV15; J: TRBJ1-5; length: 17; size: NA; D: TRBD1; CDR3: CATSREIWTGSNQPQHF; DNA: TGTGCCACCAGCAGAGAAATCTGGACAGGAAGCAATCAGCCCCAGCATTTT
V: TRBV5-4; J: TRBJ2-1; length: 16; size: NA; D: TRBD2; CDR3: CASSLDQRGGRNEQFF; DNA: TGTGCCAGCAGCTTGGATCAGCGGGGGGGCCGCAATGAGCAGTTCTTC
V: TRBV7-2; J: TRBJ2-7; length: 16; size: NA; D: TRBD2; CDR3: CASSTAPSGLAYEQYF; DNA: TGTGCCAGCAGCACGGCCCCTAGCGGGCTGGCCTACGAGCAGTACTTC
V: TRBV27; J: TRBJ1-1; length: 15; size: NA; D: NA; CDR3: CASSLSRVANTEAFF; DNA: TGTGCCAGCAGTTTATCTCGGGTCGCGAACACTGAAGCTTTCTTT
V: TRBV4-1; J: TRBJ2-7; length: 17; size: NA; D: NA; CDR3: CASSQDPGALSSYEQYF; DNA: TGCGCCAGCAGCCAAGATCCTGGGGCCTTAAGCTCCTACGAGCAGTACTTC
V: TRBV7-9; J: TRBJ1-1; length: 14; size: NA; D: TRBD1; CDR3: CASSYVGTASEAFF; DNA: TGTGCCAGCAGCTACGTTGGGACAGCAAGTGAAGCTTTCTTT
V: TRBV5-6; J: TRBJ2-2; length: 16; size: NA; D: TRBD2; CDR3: CASSFRLAANTGELFF; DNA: TGTGCCAGCAGCTTCCGACTAGCTGCGAACACCGGGGAGCTGTTTTTT
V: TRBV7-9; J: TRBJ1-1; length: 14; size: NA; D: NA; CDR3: CASSLTGLNTEAFF; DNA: TGTGCCAGCAGCCTGACAGGTTTGAACACTGAAGCTTTCTTT
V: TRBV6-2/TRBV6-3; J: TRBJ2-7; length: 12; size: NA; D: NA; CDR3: CASSYLAYEQYF; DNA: TGTGCCAGCAGTTACTTGGCTTACGAGCAGTACTTC
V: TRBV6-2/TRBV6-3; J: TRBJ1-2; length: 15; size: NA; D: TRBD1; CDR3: CASSYSSTGSYGYTF; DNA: TGTGCCAGCAGTTACTCATCGACAGGGAGCTATGGCTACACCTTC
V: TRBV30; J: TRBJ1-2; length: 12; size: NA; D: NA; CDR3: CAWSQGNLGYTF; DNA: TGTGCCTGGAGTCAGGGAAACCTTGGCTACACCTTC
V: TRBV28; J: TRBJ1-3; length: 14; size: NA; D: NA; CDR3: CASSPLGRTNTIYF; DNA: TGTGCCAGCAGTCCTCTGGGGCGTACGAACACCATATATTTT
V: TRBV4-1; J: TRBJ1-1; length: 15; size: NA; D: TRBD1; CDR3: CASSQTRDRVAEAFF; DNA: TGCGCCAGCAGCCAGACCCGGGACAGGGTAGCTGAAGCTTTCTTT
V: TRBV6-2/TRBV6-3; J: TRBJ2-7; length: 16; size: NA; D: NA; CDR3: CASSYWGGSGSYEQYF; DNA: TGTGCCAGCAGTTACTGGGGCGGATCAGGCTCCTACGAGCAGTACTTC
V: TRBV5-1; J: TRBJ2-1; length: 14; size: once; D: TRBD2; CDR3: CASSLGTSSHEQFF; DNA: TGCGCCAGCAGCCTCGGGACTAGTAGCCATGAGCAGTTCTTC
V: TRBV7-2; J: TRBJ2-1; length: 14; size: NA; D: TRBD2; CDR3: CASNRDYRYNEQFF; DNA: TGTGCCAGCAACCGGGACTACCGCTACAATGAGCAGTTCTTC
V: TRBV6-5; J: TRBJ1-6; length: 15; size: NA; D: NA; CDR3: CASSYSMGGYSPLHF; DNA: TGTGCCAGCAGTTACTCGATGGGGGGTTATTCACCCCTCCACTTT
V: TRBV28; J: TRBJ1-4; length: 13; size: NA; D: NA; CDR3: CASSLYLEKKLFF; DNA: TGTGCCAGCAGTTTATACTTAGAGAAAAAACTGTTTTTT
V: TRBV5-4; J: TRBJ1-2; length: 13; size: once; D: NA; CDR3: CASSIVGNYGYTF; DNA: TGTGCCAGCAGTATAGTCGGTAACTATGGCTACACCTTC
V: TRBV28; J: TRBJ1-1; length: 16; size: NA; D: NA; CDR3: CASMPPRTGLGTEAFF; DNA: TGTGCCAGCATGCCCCCTCGAACAGGGCTCGGCACTGAAGCTTTCTTT
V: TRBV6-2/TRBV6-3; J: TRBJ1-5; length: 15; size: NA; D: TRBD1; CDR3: CASSYTGQANQPQHF; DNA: TGTGCCAGCAGTTACACCGGACAGGCCAATCAGCCCCAGCATTTT
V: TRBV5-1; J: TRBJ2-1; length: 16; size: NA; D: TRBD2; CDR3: CASSPGWVAGGNEQFF; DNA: TGCGCCAGCAGCCCCGGATGGGTGGCGGGGGGCAATGAGCAGTTCTTC
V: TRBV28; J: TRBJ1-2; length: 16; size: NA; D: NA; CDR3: CASSPPTGTPPKGYTF; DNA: TGTGCCAGCAGTCCCCCAACCGGGACACCCCCGAAGGGCTACACCTTC
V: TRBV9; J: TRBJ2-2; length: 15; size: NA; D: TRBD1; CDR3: CASSPRDRVTGELFF; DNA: TGTGCCAGCAGCCCGCGGGACAGGGTTACCGGGGAGCTGTTTTTT
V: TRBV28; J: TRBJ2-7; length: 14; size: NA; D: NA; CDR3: CASRETGPSYEQYF; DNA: TGTGCCAGCCGTGAGACAGGACCCTCCTACGAGCAGTACTTC
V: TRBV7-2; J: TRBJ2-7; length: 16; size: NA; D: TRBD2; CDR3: CASSPRTSGGFKEQYF; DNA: TGTGCCAGCAGCCCCCGGACTAGCGGGGGATTTAAGGAGCAGTACTTC
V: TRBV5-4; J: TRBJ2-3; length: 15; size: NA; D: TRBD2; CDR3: CASSPSGGREDTQYF; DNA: TGTGCCAGCAGCCCTAGCGGGGGCCGAGAAGATACGCAGTATTTT
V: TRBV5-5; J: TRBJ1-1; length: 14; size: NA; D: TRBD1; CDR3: CASSFSTGDTEAFF; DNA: TGTGCCAGCAGCTTCTCCACAGGGGACACTGAAGCTTTCTTT
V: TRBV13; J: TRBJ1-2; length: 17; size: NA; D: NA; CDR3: CASSSRGGGNSYYGYTF; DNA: TGTGCCAGCAGCTCACGAGGGGGTGGCAACTCGTACTATGGCTACACCTTC
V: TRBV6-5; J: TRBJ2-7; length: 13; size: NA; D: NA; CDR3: CASSYDGLSEQYF; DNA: TGTGCCAGCAGTTACGATGGGCTTAGCGAGCAGTACTTC
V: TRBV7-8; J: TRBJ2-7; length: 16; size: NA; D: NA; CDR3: CASSRPKVTDSYEQYF; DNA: TGTGCCAGCAGCCGACCCAAAGTGACTGATTCCTACGAGCAGTACTTC
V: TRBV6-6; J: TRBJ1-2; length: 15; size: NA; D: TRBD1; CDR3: CASSTIAGTGDGYTF; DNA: TGTGCCAGCAGCACCATAGCCGGGACAGGGGATGGCTACACCTTC
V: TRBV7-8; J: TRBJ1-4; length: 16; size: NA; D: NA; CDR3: CASSSQGLSANEKLFF; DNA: TGTGCCAGCAGCTCTCAGGGTCTGTCGGCTAATGAAAAACTGTTTTTT
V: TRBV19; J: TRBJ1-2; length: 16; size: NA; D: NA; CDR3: CASSRHLNRVEDGYTF; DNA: TGTGCCAGTAGCAGACACCTAAACAGGGTTGAAGATGGCTACACCTTC
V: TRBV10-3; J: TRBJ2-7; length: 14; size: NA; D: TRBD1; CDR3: CAISGDRGPYEQYF; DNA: TGTGCCATCAGTGGAGACAGGGGACCCTACGAGCAGTACTTC
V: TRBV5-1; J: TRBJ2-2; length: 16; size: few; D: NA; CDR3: CASSLQIPRNTGELFF; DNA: TGCGCCAGCAGCTTACAGATACCTCGAAACACCGGGGAGCTGTTTTTT
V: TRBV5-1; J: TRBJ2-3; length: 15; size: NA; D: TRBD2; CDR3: CASSRLAGGDLVQYF; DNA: TGCGCCAGCAGCCGTCTAGCGGGGGGGGACCTAGTGCAGTATTTT
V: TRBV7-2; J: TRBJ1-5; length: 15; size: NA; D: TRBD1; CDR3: CASSLDRTFNQPQHF; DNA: TGTGCCAGCAGCTTGGACAGGACCTTCAATCAGCCCCAGCATTTT
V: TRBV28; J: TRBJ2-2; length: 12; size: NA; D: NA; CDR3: CASGLAGGELFF; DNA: TGTGCCAGCGGTTTGGCGGGCGGGGAGCTGTTTTTT